Below, 28 T cell receptor beta chains from the same sample are listed, as sequenced in a study of T cells in localized non-small cell lung cancer. Sequencing used immunoSEQ multiplex PCR; TCRdb keeps in-frame clones, though not all of them. The sample carries roughly 27,000 clones, 91% recorded once. The sequencing here drew on peripheral blood, taken before any cancer treatment. The receptors were gathered from a female donor of 60 years or more with stage I lung adenocarcinoma.

V usage is TRBV2 and J usage is TRBJ2-3, with unresolved D. In germline, CDR1 is SNHLY, CDR2 FYNNEI. CDR3 size: 16 residues. The V end lost 5 bases, the J end lost 0 bases, and 15 bases lay between the germline ends. Here the CDR3 reads CASSLNSRGSTDTQYF. As DNA, the CDR3 is TGTGCCAGCAGTCTAAACTCCCGAGGAAGCACAGATACGCAGTATTTT.

The V and J genes are TRBV5-6 and TRBJ1-1; weak D call: TRBD1 (5 bases). Germline assignment: CDR1 SGHDT and CDR2 YYEEEE. Trimming pared 3 bases from V and 1 base from J, leaving 13 bases between. The CDR3 consists of 15 residues. CDR3 region: CASSSRREGNTEAFF. CDR3 DNA: TGTGCCAGCAGCTCGCGCAGGGAGGGGAACACTGAAGCTTTCTTT.

This clone showed up just once. This chain joins TRBV28 and TRBJ1-3, with TRBD1 as a possible D gene (5 bases). Between the trimmed V and J ends, which lost 7 bases and 3 bases, there was a span of 13 bases. CDR1 and CDR2 from the germline V gene are MDHEN and SYDVKM. CDR3 size: 14 residues. DNA of the CDR3: TGTGCCAGCAACGGGGGGGAAAGTGGAAACACCATATATTTT. Translated: CASNGGESGNTIYF.

The rearrangement links TRBV30 to TRBJ1-1, with D unresolved. This CDR3 comprises 13 residues. The V and J ends lost 7 bases and 1 base respectively, with 13 bases between them. Germline CDR1 reads GTSNPN; CDR2 reads SVGIG (reference sequence). The CDR3 DNA reads TGTGCCTTCTTAACTACATGGAACACTGAAGCTTTCTTT. The encoded protein is CAFLTTWNTEAFF.

In its sample, this clone was seen once. The chain employs TRBV28 and TRBJ1-4; TRBD1 aligns across 7 bases. Germline V CDR1 and CDR2: MDHEN, SYDVKM. Unmatched junction bases numbered 9, after V lost 6 bases and J lost 8 bases. The CDR3 runs 14 residues. The CDR3 loop reads CASSIDRAREKLFF. The CDR3 bases are TGTGCCAGCAGCATTGACAGGGCACGGGAAAAACTGTTTTTT.

V gene TRBV21-1 combines with J gene TRBJ2-6; the table calls TRBD2, which could not be checked here. TRBV21-1 is termed a pseudogene. The CDR3 runs to 13 residues. CDR3 region: CASSLSGANVLTF. CDR3 coding DNA: TGTGCCAGCAGCCTCTCTGGGGCCAACGTCCTGACTTTC.

The V gene is TRBV19, the J gene TRBJ2-1; the match to TRBD2 covers 7 bases. The junction had 15 bases not matched to a gene; V was cut back by 7 bases and J by 0 bases. Per germline, CDR1 LNHDA and CDR2 SQIVND (reference sequence). The CDR3 contains 18 residues. CDR3 coding DNA: TGTGCCAGTACGAGGGCGAGCGGGGCACAGAGCTCCTACAATGAGCAGTTCTTC. Its protein is CASTRASGAQSSYNEQFF.

The V and J genes are TRBV9 and TRBJ2-5, with 9 nucleotides matching TRBD2. CDR1 SGDLS and CDR2 YYNGEE come from the germline V gene. The V gene end was trimmed by 0 bases and the J gene end by 2 bases; junction bases not matched to a gene: 5. The CDR3 has 16 residues. This chain's CDR3 is CASSVASLAGQETQYF. The CDR3 region has the DNA TGTGCCAGCAGCGTAGCTAGCCTAGCGGGGCAAGAGACCCAGTACTTC.

The chain combines TRBV6-6 with TRBJ1-6; D gene ambiguous. CDR3 length: 16 amino acids. With 6 bases removed from V and 7 bases from J, the gap between germline ends came to 19 bases. Germline-derived CDR1 and CDR2 are MNHNY and SVGAGI (reference sequence). This CDR3 is CASRPPLRERNSPLHF. The DNA for the CDR3 is TGTGCCAGCAGACCCCCCTTAAGGGAAAGAAATTCACCCCTCCACTTT.

This clone has only one observation. CDR3 sequence reads: CASSFTPVNTEAFF. The CDR3 DNA sequence: TGTGCCAGCAGCTTTACCCCCGTGAACACTGAAGCTTTCTTT. The genes are TRBV7-3 and TRBJ1-1; D gene ambiguous. Germline loops: CDR1 SGHTA, CDR2 FQGTGA. The CDR3 is made up of 14 amino acids. With 3 bases removed from V and 0 bases from J, the gap between germline ends came to 8 bases. The entire variable domain, with the rest obtained from reference TRBV7-3 and TRBJ1-1, is as follows: GAGVSQTPSNKVTEKGKYVELRCDPISGHTALYWYRQSLGQGPEFLIYFQGTGAADDSGLPNDRFFAVRPEGSVSTLKIQRTERGDSAVYLCASSFTPVNTEAFFGQGTRLTVV.

The chain couples TRBV10-3 to TRBJ2-2; 11 nucleotides align to TRBD1. The CDR3 has 19 amino acids. With 4 bases clipped from V and 0 bases from J, the junction kept 10 bases outside the gene matches. CDR1 ENHRY and CDR2 SYGVKD come from the germline V gene. The DNA of the CDR3 is TGTGCCATCAGTGGGGGGACAGGGGGGAAGCCGACGAACACCGGGGAGCTGTTTTTT. It codes for CAISGGTGGKPTNTGELFF.

This clone was counted a few times. This rearrangement joins TRBV5-1 to TRBJ1-1; no clear D gene. V was clipped by 1 base and J by 8 bases, with 9 bases between them. This CDR3 is 12 amino acids long. Germline V gives CDR1 SGHRS, CDR2 YFSETQ. The CDR3 DNA reads as TGCGCCAGCAGCTTGATAGGTTCCGAAGCTTTCTTT. Translation gives CASSLIGSEAFF.

The V and J genes are TRBV19 and TRBJ2-7; 10 nucleotides line up with TRBD1. V trimming: 7 bases; J trimming: 1 base; junction bases outside the gene matches: 4. Germline CDR1 and CDR2: LNHDA and SQIVND (reference sequence). This CDR3 has 14 amino acids. The CDR3 coding sequence is TGTGCCAGTAAAAGGACAGGGGGATCCTACGAGCAGTACTTC. It encodes CASKRTGGSYEQYF.

This chain uses TRBV28 with TRBJ2-7, with D tentatively TRBD1 (5 bases). Germline V gene lookup returns CDR1 MDHEN and CDR2 SYDVKM. There are 12 residues in the CDR3. V was shortened by 5 bases and J by 4 bases, with 9 bases between the two germline ends. CDR3: CASSNQGYEQYF. In nucleotides, the CDR3 is TGTGCCAGCAGTAATCAGGGATACGAGCAGTACTTC.

V gene TRBV18 combines with J gene TRBJ2-7; 10 nucleotides line up with TRBD2. The junction had 7 bases not matched to a gene; V was cut back by 3 bases and J by 2 bases. Germline loops: CDR1 KGHSH, CDR2 LQKENI. This CDR3 is 16 amino acids long. CDR3 region: CASSPPLAGDPYEQYF. The CDR3 region has the DNA TGTGCCAGCTCACCCCCTCTAGCGGGAGATCCCTACGAGCAGTACTTC.

This clone was detected once. V gene TRBV7-2 combines with J gene TRBJ2-7; 7 nucleotides match TRBD1. The V and J ends lost 5 bases and 2 bases, in that order; junction bases with no gene match: 6. Germline CDR1 is SGHTA and CDR2 is FQGNSA. The CDR3 has 14 amino acids. The CDR3 nucleotides are TGTGCCAGCAGCCCCCAGGGGGAAGCCTACGAGCAGTACTTC. It specifies CASSPQGEAYEQYF.

On this clone itself: This specimen includes other DNA sequences encoding the same CDR3. The chain joins TRBV18 to TRBJ1-1; 9 bases map to TRBD1. With V trimmed by 5 bases and J by 1 base, 2 bases remained unmatched. Per the germline V gene, CDR1 is KGHSH and CDR2 is LQKENI. The CDR3 runs 14 residues. This chain's CDR3 is CASSEGQGNTEAFF. The DNA for the CDR3 is TGTGCCAGCTCAGAGGGACAGGGGAACACTGAAGCTTTCTTT.

The rearrangement links TRBV5-1 to TRBJ1-1; perhaps TRBD1 as D (5 bases). V lost 4 bases and J lost 1, with 11 bases in between. CDR1 is SGHRS and CDR2 is YFSETQ in the germline V gene. The CDR3 length is 14 residues. This CDR3 reads CASSRSTANTEAFF. The DNA of the CDR3 is TGCGCCAGCAGCCGTTCGACAGCGAACACTGAAGCTTTCTTT.

J is TRBJ2-1 and V is TRBV19; D is unresolved. This CDR3 is built from 12 residues. V lost 3 bases, J lost 8 bases, and 8 bases lay in between. Germline V gives CDR1 LNHDA, CDR2 SQIVND (reference sequence). CDR3 amino acids: CASSIGVDEQFF. The CDR3 DNA follows: TGTGCCAGTAGTATTGGGGTTGATGAGCAGTTCTTC.

As concerns this clone: Sequence at one end of the junction differs from germline and may be a read error. The same CDR3 can be traced to other DNA sequences in this sample. The chain uses TRBV30 and TRBJ1-1, with 8 bases lining up with TRBD1. Germline-derived CDR1 and CDR2 are GTSNPN and SVGIG (reference sequence). The CDR3 totals 14 residues. The CDR3 sequence: CAWSLTGGTIEAFF. In nucleotides, the CDR3 is TGCGCCTGGAGTCTTACAGGGGGGACTATTGAAGCTTTCTTT.

The chain employs TRBV15 and TRBJ1-1, with D unresolved. This CDR3 is 13 amino acids long. Deletions cut 1 base from V and 2 bases from J, with 5 bases between. From germline, CDR1 is LNHNV and CDR2 YYDKDF (reference sequence). CDR3 nucleotide sequence: TGTGCCACCAGCAGAGGGGGTAACACTGAAGCTTTCTTT. It translates to CATSRGGNTEAFF.

This clone appeared once. J is TRBJ1-2 and V is TRBV5-5, with 9 bases that match TRBD1. Germline V CDR1 and CDR2: SGHKS, YYEKEE (reference sequence). The CDR3 extends over 15 amino acids. The V and J ends lost 2 bases and 4 bases, in that order; junction bases with no gene match: 6. The CDR3 DNA reads TGTGCCAGCAGCTTCCGGACAGGGGCGTTCTATGGCTACACCTTC. This translates into CASSFRTGAFYGYTF.

The V and J genes are TRBV4-1 and TRBJ2-3; TRBD2 aligns across 9 bases. This CDR3 has 16 residues. Germline V lookup: CDR1 MGHRA, CDR2 YSYEKL. V was clipped by 4 bases and J by 5 bases; unmatched bases: 10. The CDR3 DNA follows: TGCGCCAGCAGCCTACAGCAGACTAGCGGCGTAGATACGCAGTATTTT. Its protein is CASSLQQTSGVDTQYF.

This chain joins TRBV6-1 and TRBJ1-5, with unresolved D. V was pared by 0 bases and J by 0 bases, with 3 bases between. The CDR3 spans 14 residues. CDR1 and CDR2 (germline): MNHNS, SASEGT. The CDR3 loop is CASSEANSNQPQHF. The CDR3 DNA reads TGTGCCAGCAGTGAAGCAAATAGCAATCAGCCCCAGCATTTT.

V is TRBV6-1 and J is TRBJ2-7, with D unresolved. CDR3 size: 14 residues. V lost 8 bases to trimming and J lost 3 bases, with 17 bases between them. Germline V gene data show CDR1 as MNHNS and CDR2 as SASEGT. The CDR3 region has the DNA TGTGCCAGCGTAGGGTTTCCTAACTTCTACGAGCAGTACTTC. This codes for CASVGFPNFYEQYF.

V usage is TRBV7-6 and J usage is TRBJ1-2; D uncertain. Germline CDR1 SGHVS, CDR2 FNYEAQ. V was cut by 1 base and J by 0 bases, with 9 bases left in between. This CDR3 is built from 15 residues. The CDR3 sequence: CASSLGPIANYGYTF. The CDR3 region has the DNA TGTGCCAGCAGCTTAGGCCCAATAGCTAACTATGGCTACACCTTC. The full variable domain, its missing parts supplied by reference TRBV7-6 and TRBJ1-2, is GAGVSQSPRYKVTKRGQDVALRCDPISGHVSLYWYRQALGQGPEFLTYFNYEAQQDKSGLPNDRFSAERPEGSISTLTIQRTEQRDSAMYRCASSLGPIANYGYTFGSGTRLTVV.

The chain has TRBV19 and TRBJ2-4; D is unclear. Looked up from germline, CDR1 is LNHDA and CDR2 is SQIVND (reference sequence). V dropped 4 bases and J dropped 0 bases, with 10 bases sitting between them. This CDR3 has 15 amino acids. The CDR3 protein is CASSTENRAKNIQYF. The CDR3 DNA follows: TGTGCCAGTAGTACGGAGAACAGAGCCAAAAACATTCAGTACTTC.

The V call is TRBV19, the J call TRBJ2-4; D might be TRBD2 (5 bases). The V end lost 4 bases, the J end lost 9 bases, and 22 bases lay between the germline ends. Germline values: CDR1 LNHDA, CDR2 SQIVND (reference sequence). This CDR3 comprises 16 residues. CDR3 bases: TGTGCCAGTAGTAGTAGTCCTAGGACTCCCGTGGGCATTCAGTACTTC. It specifies CASSSSPRTPVGIQYF. Supplemented by reference TRBV19 and TRBJ2-4, the full variable domain reads DGGITQSPKYLFRKEGQNVTLSCEQNLNHDAMYWYRQDPGQGLRLIYYSQIVNDFQKGDIAEGYSVSREKKESFPLTVTSAQKNPTAFYLCASSSSPRTPVGIQYFGAGTRLSVL.